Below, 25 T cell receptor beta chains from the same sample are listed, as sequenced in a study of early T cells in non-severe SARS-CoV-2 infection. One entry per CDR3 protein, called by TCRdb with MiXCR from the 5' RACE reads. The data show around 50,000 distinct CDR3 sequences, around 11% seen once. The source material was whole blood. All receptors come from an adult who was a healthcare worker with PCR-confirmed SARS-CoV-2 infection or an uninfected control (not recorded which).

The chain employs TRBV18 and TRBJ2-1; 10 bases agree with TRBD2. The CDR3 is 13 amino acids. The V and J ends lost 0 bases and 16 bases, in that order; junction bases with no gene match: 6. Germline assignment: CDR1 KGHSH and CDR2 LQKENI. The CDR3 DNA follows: TGTGCCAGCTCACCACCGTCTAGCGGGAGCTATTTCTTC. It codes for CASSPPSSGSYFF.

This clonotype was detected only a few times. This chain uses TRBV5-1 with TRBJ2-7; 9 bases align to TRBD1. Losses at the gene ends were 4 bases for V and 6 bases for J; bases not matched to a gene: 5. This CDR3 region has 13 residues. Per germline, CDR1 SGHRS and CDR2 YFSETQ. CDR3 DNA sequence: TGCGCCAGCAGCGCCGGACAGGGGTCCGAGCAGTACTTC. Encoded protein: CASSAGQGSEQYF.

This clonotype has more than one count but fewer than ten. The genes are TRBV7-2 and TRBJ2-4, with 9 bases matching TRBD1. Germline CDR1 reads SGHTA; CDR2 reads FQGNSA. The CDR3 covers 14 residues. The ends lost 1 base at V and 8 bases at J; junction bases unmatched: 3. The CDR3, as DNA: TGTGCCAGCAGCTTAGAACAGGGGGCTTACATTCAGTACTTC. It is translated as CASSLEQGAYIQYF. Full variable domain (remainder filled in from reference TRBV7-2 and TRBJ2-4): GAGVSQSPSNKVTEKGKDVELRCDPISGHTALYWYRQSLGQGLEFLIYFQGNSAPDKSGLPSDRFSAERTGGSVSTLTIQRTQQEDSAVYLCASSLEQGAYIQYFGAGTRLSVL.

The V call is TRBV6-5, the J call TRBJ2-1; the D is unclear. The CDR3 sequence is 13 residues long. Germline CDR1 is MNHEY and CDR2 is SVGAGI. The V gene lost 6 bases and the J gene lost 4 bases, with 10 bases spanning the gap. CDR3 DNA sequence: TGTGCCAGCAGACCCCTAGGGTACAATGAGCAGTTCTTC. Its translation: CASRPLGYNEQFF.

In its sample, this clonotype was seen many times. The CDR3 DNA is TGCAGCGTGTGGGTAGGGTACGAGCAGTACTTC. This encodes CSVWVGYEQYF. The rearrangement uses TRBV29-1 and TRBJ2-7; D unclear. The CDR3 extends over 11 amino acids. Germline CDR1 is SQVTM and CDR2 is ANQGSEA. The V and J ends lost 6 bases and 4 bases respectively, with 10 bases between them.

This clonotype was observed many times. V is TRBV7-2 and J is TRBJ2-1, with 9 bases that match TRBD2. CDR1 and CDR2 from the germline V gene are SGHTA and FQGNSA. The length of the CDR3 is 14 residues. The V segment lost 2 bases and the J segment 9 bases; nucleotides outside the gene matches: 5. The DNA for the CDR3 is TGTGCCAGCAGCTTATCGGCTAGCGGGACTGAGCAGTTCTTC. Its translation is CASSLSASGTEQFF.

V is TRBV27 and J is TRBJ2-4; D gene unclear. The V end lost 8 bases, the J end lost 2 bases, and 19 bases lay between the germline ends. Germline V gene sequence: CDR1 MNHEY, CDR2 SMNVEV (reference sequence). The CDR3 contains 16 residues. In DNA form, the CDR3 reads TGTGCCAGCGGTCCCCTGGACGGTAACTCCAAAAACATTCAGTACTTC. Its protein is CASGPLDGNSKNIQYF.

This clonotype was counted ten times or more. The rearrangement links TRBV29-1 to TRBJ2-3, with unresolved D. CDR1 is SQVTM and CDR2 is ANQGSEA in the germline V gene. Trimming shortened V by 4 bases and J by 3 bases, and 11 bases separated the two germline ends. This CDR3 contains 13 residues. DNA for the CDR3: TGCAGCGTTGGGGCAGGCCGGACAGATACGCAGTATTTT. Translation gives CSVGAGRTDTQYF.

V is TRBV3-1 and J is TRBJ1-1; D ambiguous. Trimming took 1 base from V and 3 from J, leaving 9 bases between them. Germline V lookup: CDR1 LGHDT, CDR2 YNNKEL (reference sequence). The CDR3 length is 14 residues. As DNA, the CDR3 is TGTGCCAGCAGCCAAGGAGCGGACTACACTGAAGCTTTCTTT. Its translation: CASSQGADYTEAFF.

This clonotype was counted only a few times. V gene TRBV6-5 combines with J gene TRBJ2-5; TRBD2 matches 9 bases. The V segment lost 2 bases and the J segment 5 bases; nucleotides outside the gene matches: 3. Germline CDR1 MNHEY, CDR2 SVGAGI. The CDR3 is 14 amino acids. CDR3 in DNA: TGTGCCAGCAGTTACAGCGGGAGGACTGAGACCCAGTACTTC. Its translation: CASSYSGRTETQYF.

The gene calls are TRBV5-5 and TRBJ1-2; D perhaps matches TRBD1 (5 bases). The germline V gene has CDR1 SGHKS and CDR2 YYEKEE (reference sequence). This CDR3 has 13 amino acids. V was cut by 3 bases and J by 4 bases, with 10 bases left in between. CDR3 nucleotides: TGTGCCAGCAGCTACGCAGGGATCTATGGCTACACCTTC. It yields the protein CASSYAGIYGYTF. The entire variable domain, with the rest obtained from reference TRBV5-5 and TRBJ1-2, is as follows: DAGVTQSPTHLIKTRGQQVTLRCSPISGHKSVSWYQQVLGQGPQFIFQYYEKEERGRGNFPDRFSARQFPNYSSELNVNALLLGDSALYLCASSYAGIYGYTFGSGTRLTVV.

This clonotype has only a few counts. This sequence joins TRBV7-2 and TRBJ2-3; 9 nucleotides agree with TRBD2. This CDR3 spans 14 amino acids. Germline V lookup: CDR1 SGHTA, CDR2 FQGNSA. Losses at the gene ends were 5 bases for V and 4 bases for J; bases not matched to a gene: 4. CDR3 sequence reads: CASSRTSASDTQYF. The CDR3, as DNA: TGTGCCAGCAGCCGGACTAGCGCTTCAGATACGCAGTATTTT. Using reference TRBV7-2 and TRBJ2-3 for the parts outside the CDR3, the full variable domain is GAGVSQSPSNKVTEKGKDVELRCDPISGHTALYWYRQSLGQGLEFLIYFQGNSAPDKSGLPSDRFSAERTGGSVSTLTIQRTQQEDSAVYLCASSRTSASDTQYFGPGTRLTVL.

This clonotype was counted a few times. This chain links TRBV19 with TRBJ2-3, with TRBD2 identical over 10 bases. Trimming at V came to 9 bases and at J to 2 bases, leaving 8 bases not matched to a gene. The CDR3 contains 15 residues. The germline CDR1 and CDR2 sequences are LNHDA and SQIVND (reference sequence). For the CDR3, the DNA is TGTGCCAGCTGCGGGCTAGCGGGAGACACAGATACGCAGTATTTT. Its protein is CASCGLAGDTDTQYF.

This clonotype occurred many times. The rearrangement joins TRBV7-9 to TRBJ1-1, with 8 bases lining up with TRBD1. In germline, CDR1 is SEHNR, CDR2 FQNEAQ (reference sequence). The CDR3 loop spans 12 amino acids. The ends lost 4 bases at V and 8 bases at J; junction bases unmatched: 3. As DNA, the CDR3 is TGTGCCAGCAGCTCGGGGGACAGGGAAGCTTTCTTT. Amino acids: CASSSGDREAFF.

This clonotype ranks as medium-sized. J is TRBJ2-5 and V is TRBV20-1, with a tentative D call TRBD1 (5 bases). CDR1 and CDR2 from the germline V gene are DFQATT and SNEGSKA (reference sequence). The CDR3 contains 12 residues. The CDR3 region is CASDSDQETQYF. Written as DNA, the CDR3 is TGCGCTAGTGACAGTGACCAAGAGACCCAGTACTTC.

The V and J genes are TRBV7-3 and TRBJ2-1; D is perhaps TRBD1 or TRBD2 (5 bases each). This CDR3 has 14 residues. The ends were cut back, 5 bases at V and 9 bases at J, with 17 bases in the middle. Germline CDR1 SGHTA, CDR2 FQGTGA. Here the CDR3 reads CASSPDSSRGEQFF. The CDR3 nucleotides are TGTGCCAGCAGCCCGGACTCTTCGAGGGGTGAGCAGTTCTTC.

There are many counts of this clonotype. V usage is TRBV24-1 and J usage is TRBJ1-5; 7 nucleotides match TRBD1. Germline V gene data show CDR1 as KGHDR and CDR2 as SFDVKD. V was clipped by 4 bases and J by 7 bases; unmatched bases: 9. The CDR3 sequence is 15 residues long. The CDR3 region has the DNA TGTGCCACCAGTGACCCTCGACAGGGTGGCCAGCCCCAGCATTTT. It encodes CATSDPRQGGQPQHF.

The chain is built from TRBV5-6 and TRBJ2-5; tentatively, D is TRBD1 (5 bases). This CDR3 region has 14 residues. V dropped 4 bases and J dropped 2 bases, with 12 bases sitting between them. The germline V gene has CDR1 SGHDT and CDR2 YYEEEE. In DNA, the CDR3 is TGTGCCAGCAGCAGTGGACACCCTCAAGAGACCCAGTACTTC. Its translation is CASSSGHPQETQYF.

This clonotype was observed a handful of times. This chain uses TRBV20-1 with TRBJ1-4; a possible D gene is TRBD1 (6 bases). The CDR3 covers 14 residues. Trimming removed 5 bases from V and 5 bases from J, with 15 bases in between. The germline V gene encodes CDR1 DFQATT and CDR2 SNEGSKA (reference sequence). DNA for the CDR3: TGCAGTGCTCCCGGGGGCACAGTAAATGAAAAACTGTTTTTT. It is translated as CSAPGGTVNEKLFF.

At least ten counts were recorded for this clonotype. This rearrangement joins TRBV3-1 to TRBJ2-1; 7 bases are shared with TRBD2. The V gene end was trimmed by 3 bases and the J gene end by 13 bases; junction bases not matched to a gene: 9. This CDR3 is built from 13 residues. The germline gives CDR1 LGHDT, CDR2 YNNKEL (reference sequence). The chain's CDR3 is CASSQRDYSVQFF. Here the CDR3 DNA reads TGTGCCAGCAGCCAGAGGGACTATTCAGTTCAGTTCTTC.

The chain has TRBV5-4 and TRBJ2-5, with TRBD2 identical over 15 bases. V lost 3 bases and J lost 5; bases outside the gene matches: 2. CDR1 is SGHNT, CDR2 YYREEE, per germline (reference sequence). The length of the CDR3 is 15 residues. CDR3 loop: CASSYGLAGGETQYF. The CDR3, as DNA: TGTGCCAGCAGCTACGGACTAGCGGGGGGGGAGACCCAGTACTTC. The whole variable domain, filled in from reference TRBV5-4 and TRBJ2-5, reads ETGVTQSPTHLIKTRGQQVTLRCSSQSGHNTVSWYQQALGQGPQFIFQYYREEENGRGNFPPRFSGLQFPNYSSELNVNALELDDSALYLCASSYGLAGGETQYFGPGTRLLVL.

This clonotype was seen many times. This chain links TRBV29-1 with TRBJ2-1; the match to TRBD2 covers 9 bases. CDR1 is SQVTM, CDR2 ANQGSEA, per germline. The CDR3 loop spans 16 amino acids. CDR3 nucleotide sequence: TGCAGTACCCGCGGGGACGGCCAGCGGGGGGACGATGAGCAGTTCTTC. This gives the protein CSTRGDGQRGDDEQFF.

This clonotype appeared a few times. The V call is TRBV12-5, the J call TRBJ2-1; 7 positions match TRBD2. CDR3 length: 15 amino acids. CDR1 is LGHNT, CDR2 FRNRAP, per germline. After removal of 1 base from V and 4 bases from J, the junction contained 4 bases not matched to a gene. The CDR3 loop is CASGLEPSGYNEQFF. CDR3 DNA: TGTGCTAGTGGTTTGGAACCTAGCGGTTACAATGAGCAGTTCTTC.

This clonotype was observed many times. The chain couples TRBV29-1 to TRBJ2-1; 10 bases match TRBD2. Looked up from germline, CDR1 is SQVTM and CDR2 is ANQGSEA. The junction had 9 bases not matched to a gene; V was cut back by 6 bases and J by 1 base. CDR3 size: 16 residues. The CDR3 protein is CSVWTSGQMSYNEQFF. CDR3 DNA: TGCAGCGTCTGGACTAGCGGCCAGATGTCCTACAATGAGCAGTTCTTC.

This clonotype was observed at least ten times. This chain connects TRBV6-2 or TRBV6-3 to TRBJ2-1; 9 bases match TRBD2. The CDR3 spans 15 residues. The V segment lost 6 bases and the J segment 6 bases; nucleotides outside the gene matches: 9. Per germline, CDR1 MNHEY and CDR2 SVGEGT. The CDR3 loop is CASSLRGSGSNEQFF. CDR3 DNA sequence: TGTGCCAGCAGCCTCCGGGGTAGCGGGAGCAATGAGCAGTTCTTC.